This T cell receptor (beta chain) was recovered during a study of T cell responses to AZD1222 COVID-19 vaccine listed by TCRdb under 2021. Regarding the study in general: TCR sequencing covered some 240 trial participants: 207 given two doses of AZD1222 and about 26 given two doses of MenACWY control vaccine. Enrollment into the trials was organized by age into subgroups of 18-55, 56-69 and 70-plus years, and those subgroups contained about 150, 27 and 61 TCR-sequenced participants, respectively.

Per the germline V gene (reference sequence), SEHNR is the CDR1 and FQNEAQ is the CDR2. Ends trimmed: V by 1 base, J by 6 bases; bases unmatched to a gene: 9. The CDR3 holds 16 amino acids from the cysteine to the phenylalanine. Of the read, only the CDR3 DNA is kept; its 48 bases are in frame from base 1. Concerning this clone: Its antigen has not been determined. No base quality values were provided; no much bigger clone lies one nucleotide off.

The CDR3 regions of human TCRbeta chains were subjected to immunosequencing. In the original analysis: Repertoire TCRs were matched against a reference library of SARS-CoV-2-specific TCRs generated with the MIRA antigen-specificity platform. Breadth was defined as the fraction of unique TCRs that were SARS-CoV-2-associated, and depth was defined as the fraction of total T cells that were SARS-CoV-2-associated. Using the MIRA data, each spike-specific TCR was assigned both to the spike region to which the TCR was reactive and to a CD4 or CD8 class. Log10-transformed breadth and depth values were compared by one-way ANOVA with Sidak's multiple comparisons tests. TCRdb holds this immuneACCESS table with in-frame rearrangements only. Some clones are missing; in checked studies, unresolved V genes explain under half, and the rest has no known cause. That table is the source of V, J and clone size, and D and trimming were worked out from the DNA. The sample profile shows some 150,000 clones; around 90% of them were found once. The ten top clones hold about 3.2% of the sample.

The paper's findings and limits, for the study overall: The whole spike protein was spanned by vaccine-associated CD4 TCRs, and dominant responses were seen in regions 160-218 and 743-854. In the small 56-69-year group, the increase in depth fell short of significance, most likely because of low power. No day 14 peak-response samples were available, so repertoires were characterized only after the peak T cell response. Most participants were white British and females outnumbered males, and the authors suggested that clonal diversity may have been underestimated. Only six AZD1222 recipients were SARS-CoV-2 seropositive at baseline, limiting conclusions about previously exposed vaccinees. After two AZD1222 doses, spike-specific TCR breadth and depth were significantly higher than at day 0 and than in MenACWY recipients. Reportedly, close to half of the unique spike-specific TCRs recognized epitopes lying outside the regions that are mutated in the B.1.351 and B.1.1.7 variants.

In light of the paper, this sample's time point label describes: about 28 days (+/-7) after the second vaccine dose. AZD1222 recipients given second doses at about 4 weeks or at about 12 weeks were pooled, since spike-specific TCR depth and breadth were not found to differ between the two schedules. Vaccinee samples were obtained from the UK trials COV001 and COV002, which included a single-blind randomized controlled phase 2/3 trial of AZD1222 (ChAdOx1 nCoV-19) in healthy adults. For TCRbeta chain sequencing, PBMC samples were collected from trial participants at day 0 and at day 28 after the second dose.

The receptor chain draws on TRBV7-9 and TRBJ2-7; 10 central nucleotides agree with TRBD2. The source of this sequence is an adult who received the AZD1222 COVID-19 vaccine. Source: peripheral blood, taken 28 days after the second AZD1222 dose. The nucleotides are TGTGCCAGCAGCTTAGTAATAGCGGGAGGCCTCCCCGAGCAGTACTTC. This codes for CASSLVIAGGLPEQYF.